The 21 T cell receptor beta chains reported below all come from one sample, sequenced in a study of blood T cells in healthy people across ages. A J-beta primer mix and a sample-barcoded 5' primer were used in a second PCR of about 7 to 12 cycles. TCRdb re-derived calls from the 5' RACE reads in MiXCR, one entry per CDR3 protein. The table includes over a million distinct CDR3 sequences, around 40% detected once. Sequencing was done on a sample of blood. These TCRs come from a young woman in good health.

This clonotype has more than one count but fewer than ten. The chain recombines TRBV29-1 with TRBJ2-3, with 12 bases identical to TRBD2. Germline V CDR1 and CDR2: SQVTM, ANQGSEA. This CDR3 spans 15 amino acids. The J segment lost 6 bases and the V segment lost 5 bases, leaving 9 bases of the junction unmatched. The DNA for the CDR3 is TGCAGCGTTACTAGCGGGAGGAAGGCCGGGGATACGCAGTATTTT. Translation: CSVTSGRKAGDTQYF.

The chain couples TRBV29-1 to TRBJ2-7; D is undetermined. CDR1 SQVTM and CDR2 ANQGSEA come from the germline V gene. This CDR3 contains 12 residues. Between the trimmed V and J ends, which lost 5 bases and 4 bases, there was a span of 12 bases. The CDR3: CSVYVGLYEQYF. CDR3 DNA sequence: TGCAGCGTTTATGTGGGCCTGTACGAGCAGTACTTC.

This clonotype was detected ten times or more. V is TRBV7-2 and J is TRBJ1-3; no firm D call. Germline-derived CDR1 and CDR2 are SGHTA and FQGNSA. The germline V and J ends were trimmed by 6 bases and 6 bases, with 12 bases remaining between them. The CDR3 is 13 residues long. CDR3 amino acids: CASSPQESNTIYF. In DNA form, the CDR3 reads TGTGCCAGCAGTCCGCAGGAGTCAAACACCATATATTTT. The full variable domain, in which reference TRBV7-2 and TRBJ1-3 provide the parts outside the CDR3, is GAGVSQSPSNKVTEKGKDVELRCDPISGHTALYWYRQSLGQGLEFLIYFQGNSAPDKSGLPSDRFSAERTGGSVSTLTIQRTQQEDSAVYLCASSPQESNTIYFGEGSWLTVV.

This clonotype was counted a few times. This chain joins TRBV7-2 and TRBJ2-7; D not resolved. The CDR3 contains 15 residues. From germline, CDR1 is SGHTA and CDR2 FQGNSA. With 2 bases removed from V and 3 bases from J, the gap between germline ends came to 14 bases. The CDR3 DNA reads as TGTGCCAGCAGCTTAAGTATTGATTCAGGCTACGAGCAGTACTTC. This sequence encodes CASSLSIDSGYEQYF.

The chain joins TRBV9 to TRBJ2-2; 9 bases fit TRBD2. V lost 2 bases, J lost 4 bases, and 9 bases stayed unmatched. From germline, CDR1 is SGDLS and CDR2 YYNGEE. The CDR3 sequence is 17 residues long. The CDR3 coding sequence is TGTGCCAGCAGCGTTCTAGCGGGGTCACGGGGCACCGGGGAGCTGTTTTTT. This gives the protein CASSVLAGSRGTGELFF.

Here the CDR3 reads CASNYRGRNEQFF. The CDR3 region has the DNA TGTGCCAGCAACTACAGGGGGCGCAATGAGCAGTTCTTC. This chain connects TRBV12-3 or TRBV12-4 to TRBJ2-1, with TRBD1 matching 9 bases. V trimming: 7 bases; J trimming: 6 bases; junction bases outside the gene matches: 4. The CDR3 spans 13 residues.

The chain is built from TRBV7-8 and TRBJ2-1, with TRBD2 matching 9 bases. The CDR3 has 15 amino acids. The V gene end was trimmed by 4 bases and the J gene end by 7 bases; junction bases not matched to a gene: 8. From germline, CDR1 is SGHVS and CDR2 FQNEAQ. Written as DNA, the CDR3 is TGTGCCAGCAGCTACATAGCGGGAGACCTAAATGAGCAGTTCTTC. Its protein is CASSYIAGDLNEQFF.

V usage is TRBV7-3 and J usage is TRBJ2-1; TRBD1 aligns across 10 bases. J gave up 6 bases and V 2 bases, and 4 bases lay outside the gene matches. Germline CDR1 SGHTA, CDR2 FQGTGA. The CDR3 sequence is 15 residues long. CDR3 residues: CASSLFGTGANEQFF. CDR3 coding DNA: TGTGCCAGCAGCTTATTCGGGACAGGGGCCAATGAGCAGTTCTTC.

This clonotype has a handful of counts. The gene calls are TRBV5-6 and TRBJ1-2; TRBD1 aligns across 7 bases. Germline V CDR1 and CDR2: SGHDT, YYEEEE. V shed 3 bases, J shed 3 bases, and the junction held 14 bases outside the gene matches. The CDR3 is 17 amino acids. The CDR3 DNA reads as TGTGCCAGCAGCTCACACCCTGGGACAGCCGAATACTATGGCTACACCTTC. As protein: CASSSHPGTAEYYGYTF.

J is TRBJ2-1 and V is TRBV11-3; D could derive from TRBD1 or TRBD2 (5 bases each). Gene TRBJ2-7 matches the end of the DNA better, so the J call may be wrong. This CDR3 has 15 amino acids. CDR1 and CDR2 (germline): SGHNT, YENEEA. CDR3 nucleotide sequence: TGTGCCAGCAGCTTTAGGTCGGGGACCTACAATGAGCAGTACTTC. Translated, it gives CASSFRSGTYNEQYF.

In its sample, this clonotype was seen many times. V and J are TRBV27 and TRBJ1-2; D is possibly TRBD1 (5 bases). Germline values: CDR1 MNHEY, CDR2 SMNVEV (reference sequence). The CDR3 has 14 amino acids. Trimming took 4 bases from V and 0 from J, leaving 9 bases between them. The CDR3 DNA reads TGTGCCAGCAGTTACAGGCGAACTAACTATGGCTACACCTTC. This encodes CASSYRRTNYGYTF.

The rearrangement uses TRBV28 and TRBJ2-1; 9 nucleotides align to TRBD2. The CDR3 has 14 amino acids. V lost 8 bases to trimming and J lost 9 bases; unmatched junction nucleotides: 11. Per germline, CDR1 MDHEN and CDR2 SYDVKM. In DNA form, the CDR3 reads TGTGCCAGCGATTCCGCGGGAGGGTTCAGTGAGCAGTTCTTC. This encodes CASDSAGGFSEQFF.

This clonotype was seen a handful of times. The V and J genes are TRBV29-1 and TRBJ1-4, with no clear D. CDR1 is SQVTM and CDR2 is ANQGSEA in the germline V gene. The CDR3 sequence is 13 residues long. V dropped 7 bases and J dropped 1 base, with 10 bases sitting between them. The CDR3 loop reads CSGRTGTNEKLFF. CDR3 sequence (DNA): TGCAGCGGGCGGACTGGAACTAATGAAAAACTGTTTTTT. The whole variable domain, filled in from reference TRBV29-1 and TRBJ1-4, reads SAVISQKPSRDICQRGTSLTIQCQVDSQVTMMFWYRQQPGQSLTLIATANQGSEATYESGFVIDKFPISRPNLTFSTLTVSNMSPEDSSIYLCSGRTGTNEKLFFGSGTQLSVL.

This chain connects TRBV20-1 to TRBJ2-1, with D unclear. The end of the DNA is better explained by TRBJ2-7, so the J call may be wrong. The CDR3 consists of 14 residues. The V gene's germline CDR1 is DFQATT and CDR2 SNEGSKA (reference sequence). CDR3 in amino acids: CSARPTISYNEQYF. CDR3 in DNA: TGCAGTGCTAGACCCACTATTTCCTACAATGAGCAGTACTTC.

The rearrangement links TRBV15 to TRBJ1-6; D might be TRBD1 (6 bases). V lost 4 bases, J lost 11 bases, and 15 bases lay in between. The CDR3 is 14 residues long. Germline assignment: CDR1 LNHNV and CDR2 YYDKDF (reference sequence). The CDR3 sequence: CATSTKIGQPPLHF. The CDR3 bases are TGTGCCACCAGCACCAAAATTGGACAGCCACCCCTCCACTTT. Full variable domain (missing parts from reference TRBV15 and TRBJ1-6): DAMVIQNPRYQVTQFGKPVTLSCSQTLNHNVMYWYQQKSSQAPKLLFHYYDKDFNNEADTPDNFQSRRPNTSFCFLDIRSPGLGDTAMYLCATSTKIGQPPLHFGNGTRLTVT.

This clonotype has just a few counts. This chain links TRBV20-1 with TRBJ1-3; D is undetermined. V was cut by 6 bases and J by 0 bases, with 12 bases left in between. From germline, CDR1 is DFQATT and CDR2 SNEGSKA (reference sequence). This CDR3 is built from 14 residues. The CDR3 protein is CSAKSWGSGNTIYF. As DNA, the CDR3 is TGCAGTGCCAAGTCATGGGGCTCTGGAAACACCATATATTTT.

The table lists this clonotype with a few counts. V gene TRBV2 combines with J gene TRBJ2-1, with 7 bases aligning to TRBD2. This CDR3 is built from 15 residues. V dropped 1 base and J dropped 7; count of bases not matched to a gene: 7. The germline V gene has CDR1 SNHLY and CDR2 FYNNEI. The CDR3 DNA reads TGTGCCAGCAGTGAAGAGGGAGGGCGGGAGAATGAGCAGTTCTTC. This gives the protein CASSEEGGRENEQFF.

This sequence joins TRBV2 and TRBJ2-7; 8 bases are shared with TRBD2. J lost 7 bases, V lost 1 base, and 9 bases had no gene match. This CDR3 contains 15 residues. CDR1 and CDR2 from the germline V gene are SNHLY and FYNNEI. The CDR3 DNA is TGTGCCAGCAGTGAAGTGACTAGCGTTTTGGGTGAGCAGTACTTC. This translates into CASSEVTSVLGEQYF.

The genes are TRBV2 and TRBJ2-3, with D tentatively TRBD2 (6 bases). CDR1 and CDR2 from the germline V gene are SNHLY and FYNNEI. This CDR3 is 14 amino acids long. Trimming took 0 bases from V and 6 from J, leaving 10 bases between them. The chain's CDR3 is CASSEATGGDTQYF. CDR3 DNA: TGTGCCAGCAGTGAAGCGACCGGAGGGGATACGCAGTATTTT. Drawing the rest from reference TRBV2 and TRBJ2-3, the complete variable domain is EPEVTQTPSHQVTQMGQEVILRCVPISNHLYFYWYRQILGQKVEFLVSFYNNEISEKSEIFDDQFSVERPDGSNFTLKIRSTKLEDSAMYFCASSEATGGDTQYFGPGTRLTVL.

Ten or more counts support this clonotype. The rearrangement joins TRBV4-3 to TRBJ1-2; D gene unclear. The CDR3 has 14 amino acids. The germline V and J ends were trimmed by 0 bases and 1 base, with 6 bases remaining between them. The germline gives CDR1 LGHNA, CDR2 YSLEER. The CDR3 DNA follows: TGCGCCAGCAGCCAAGATTGGGGTAACTATGGCTACACCTTC. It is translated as CASSQDWGNYGYTF.

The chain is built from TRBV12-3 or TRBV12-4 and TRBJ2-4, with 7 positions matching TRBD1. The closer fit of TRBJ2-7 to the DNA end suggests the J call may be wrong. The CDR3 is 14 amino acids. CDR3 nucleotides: TGTGCCAGCAGTCGACAGGGAATAACCTACGAGCAGTACTTC. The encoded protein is CASSRQGITYEQYF.